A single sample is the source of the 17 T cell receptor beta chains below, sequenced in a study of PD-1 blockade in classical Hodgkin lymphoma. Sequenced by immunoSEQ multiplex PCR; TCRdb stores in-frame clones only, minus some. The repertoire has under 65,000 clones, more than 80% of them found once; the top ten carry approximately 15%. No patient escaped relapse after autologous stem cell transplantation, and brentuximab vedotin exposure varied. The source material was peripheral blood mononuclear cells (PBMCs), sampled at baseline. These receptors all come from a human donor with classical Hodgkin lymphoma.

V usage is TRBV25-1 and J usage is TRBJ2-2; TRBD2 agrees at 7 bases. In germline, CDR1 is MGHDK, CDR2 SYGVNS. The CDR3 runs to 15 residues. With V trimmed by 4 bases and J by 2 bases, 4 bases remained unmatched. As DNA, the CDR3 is TGTGCCAGCAGTGCCAGCGGGGATAACACCGGGGAGCTGTTTTTT. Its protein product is CASSASGDNTGELFF.

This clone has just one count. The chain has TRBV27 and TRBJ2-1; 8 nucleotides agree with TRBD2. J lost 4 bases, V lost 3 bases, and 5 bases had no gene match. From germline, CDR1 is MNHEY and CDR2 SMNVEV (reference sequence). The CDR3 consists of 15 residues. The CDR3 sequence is CASSLMVAGYNEQFF. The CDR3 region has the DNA TGTGCCAGCAGTTTGATGGTAGCGGGGTACAATGAGCAGTTCTTC.

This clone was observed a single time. This CDR3 reads CASSNYRGTLRETQYF. CDR3 sequence (DNA): TGCGCCAGCAGCAACTACAGGGGAACTCTCCGCGAGACCCAGTACTTC. The chain is built from TRBV4-1 and TRBJ2-5, with 7 bases identical to TRBD1. The J segment lost 5 bases and the V segment lost 5 bases, leaving 14 bases of the junction unmatched. Germline V gene sequence: CDR1 MGHRA, CDR2 YSYEKL. The CDR3 has 16 amino acids.

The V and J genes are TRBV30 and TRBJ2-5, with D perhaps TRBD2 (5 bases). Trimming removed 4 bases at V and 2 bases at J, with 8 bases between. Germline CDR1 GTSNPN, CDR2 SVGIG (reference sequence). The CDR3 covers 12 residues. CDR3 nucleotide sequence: TGTGCCTGGATGAGGGATCAAGAGACCCAGTACTTC. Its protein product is CAWMRDQETQYF.

This chain's CDR3 is CASSDGVNTEAFF. The CDR3 bases are TGTGCCAGCAGCGATGGGGTGAACACTGAAGCTTTCTTT. The V call is TRBV25-1, the J call TRBJ1-1, with unresolved D. The CDR3 length is 13 residues. Per germline, CDR1 MGHDK and CDR2 SYGVNS. Trimming cost V 6 bases and J 0 bases, with 8 bases left between them.

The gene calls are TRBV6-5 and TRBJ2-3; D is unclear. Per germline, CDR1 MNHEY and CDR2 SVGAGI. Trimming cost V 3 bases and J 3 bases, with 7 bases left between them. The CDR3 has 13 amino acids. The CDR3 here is CASSYFETDTQYF. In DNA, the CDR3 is TGTGCCAGCAGTTATTTTGAGACAGATACGCAGTATTTT.

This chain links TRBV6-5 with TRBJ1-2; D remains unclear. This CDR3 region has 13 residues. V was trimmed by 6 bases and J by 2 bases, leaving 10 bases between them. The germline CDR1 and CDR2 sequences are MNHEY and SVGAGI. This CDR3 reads CASRQSGNYGYTF. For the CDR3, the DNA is TGTGCCAGCAGGCAATCGGGGAACTATGGCTACACCTTC.

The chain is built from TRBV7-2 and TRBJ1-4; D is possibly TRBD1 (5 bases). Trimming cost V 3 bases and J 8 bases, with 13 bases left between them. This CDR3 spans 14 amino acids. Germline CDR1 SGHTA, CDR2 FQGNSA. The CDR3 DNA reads TGTGCCAGCAGCTTCCCGGGGACGAAGGAAAAACTGTTTTTT. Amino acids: CASSFPGTKEKLFF.

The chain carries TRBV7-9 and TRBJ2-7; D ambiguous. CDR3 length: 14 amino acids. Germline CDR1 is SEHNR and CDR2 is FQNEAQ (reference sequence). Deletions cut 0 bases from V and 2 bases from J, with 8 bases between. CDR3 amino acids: CASSLAPSPYEQYF. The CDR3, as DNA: TGTGCCAGCAGCTTAGCCCCCAGTCCCTACGAGCAGTACTTC.

The CDR3 nucleotides are TGTGCCAGCAGCCCCCGACTGGATAATTCACCCCTCCACTTT. It translates to CASSPRLDNSPLHF. The chain has TRBV14 and TRBJ1-6; D unclear. V was clipped by 4 bases and J by 5 bases, with 9 bases between them. The CDR3 covers 14 residues. CDR1 is SGHDN, CDR2 FVKESK, per germline. Using reference TRBV14 and TRBJ1-6 for the parts outside the CDR3, the full variable domain is EAGVTQFPSHSVIEKGQTVTLRCDPISGHDNLYWYRRVMGKEIKFLLHFVKESKQDESGMPNNRFLAERTGGTYSTLKVQPAELEDSGVYFCASSPRLDNSPLHFGNGTRLTVT.

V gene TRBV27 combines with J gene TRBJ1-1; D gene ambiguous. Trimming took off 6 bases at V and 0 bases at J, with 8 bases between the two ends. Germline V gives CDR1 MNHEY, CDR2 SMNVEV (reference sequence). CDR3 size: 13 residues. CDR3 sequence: CASRKFLNTEAFF. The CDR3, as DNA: TGTGCCAGCAGAAAGTTTCTGAACACTGAAGCTTTCTTT.

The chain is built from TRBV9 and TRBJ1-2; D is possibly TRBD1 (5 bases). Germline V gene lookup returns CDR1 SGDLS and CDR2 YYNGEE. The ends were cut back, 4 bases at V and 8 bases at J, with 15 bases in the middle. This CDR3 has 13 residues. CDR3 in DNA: TGTGCCAGCAGCTACGGGACGGGAGGAGGCTACACCTTC. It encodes CASSYGTGGGYTF.

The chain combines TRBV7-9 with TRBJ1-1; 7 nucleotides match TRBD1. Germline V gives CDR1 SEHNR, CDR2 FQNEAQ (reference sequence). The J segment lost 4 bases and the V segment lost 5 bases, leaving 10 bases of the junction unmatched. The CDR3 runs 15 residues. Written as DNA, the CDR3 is TGTGCCAGCAGCATCCGACAGGGTGATGGCACTGAAGCTTTCTTT. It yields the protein CASSIRQGDGTEAFF.

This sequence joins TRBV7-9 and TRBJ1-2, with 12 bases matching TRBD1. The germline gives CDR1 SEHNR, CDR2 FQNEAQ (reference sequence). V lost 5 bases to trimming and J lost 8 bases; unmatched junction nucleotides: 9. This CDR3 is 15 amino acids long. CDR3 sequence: CASSPSGQGAQGYTF. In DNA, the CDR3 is TGTGCCAGCAGCCCGTCGGGACAGGGGGCGCAAGGCTACACCTTC.

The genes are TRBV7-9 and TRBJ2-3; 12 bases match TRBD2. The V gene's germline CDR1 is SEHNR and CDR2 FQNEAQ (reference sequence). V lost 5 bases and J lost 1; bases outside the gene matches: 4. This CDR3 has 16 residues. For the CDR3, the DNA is TGTGCCAGCAGCCCCCGGACTAGCGGGGGCACAGATACGCAGTATTTT. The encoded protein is CASSPRTSGGTDTQYF.

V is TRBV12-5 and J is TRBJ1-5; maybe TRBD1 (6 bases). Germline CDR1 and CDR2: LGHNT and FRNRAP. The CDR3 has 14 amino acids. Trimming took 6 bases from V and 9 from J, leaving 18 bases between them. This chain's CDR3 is CASGAAAGGGPQHF. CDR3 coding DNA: TGTGCTAGTGGGGCGGCAGCGGGGGGCGGGCCCCAGCATTTT.

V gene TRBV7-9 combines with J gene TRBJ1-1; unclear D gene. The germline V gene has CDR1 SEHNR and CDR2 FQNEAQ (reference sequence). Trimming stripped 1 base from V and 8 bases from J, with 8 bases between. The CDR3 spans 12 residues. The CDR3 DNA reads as TGTGCCAGCAGCTTAGGAGGTTCCGAAGCTTTCTTT. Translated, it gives CASSLGGSEAFF.